This TCR beta chain was profiled in a study of radiation and T cells in renal cell carcinoma. Notes on the study in general: From baseline, blood top tumor clonotypes peaked at 2 weeks post-radiation. Baseline intratumoral clonotype presence is unknown without pretreatment biopsies.

As for time point: blood 2 weeks post-SBRT. Treatment denoted: 15 Gy SBRT to primary tumor, nephrectomy 4 weeks later. After SBRT, blood was collected at 2 and 4 weeks, plus baseline. Comments on this clone: Its cognate antigen is unknown.

Data came from immunoSEQ multiplex PCR; TCRdb stores just in-frame clones and leaves some out. Of roughly 120,000 clones in the sample, about 81% were seen once. Germline V gene sequence: CDR1 MNHEY, CDR2 SVGAGI. There are 14 residues in the CDR3. The V gene lost 2 bases and the J gene lost 4 bases, with 11 bases spanning the gap. The input for sequencing was blood, taken from a patient whose treatment included radiotherapy and nephrectomy. The receptor was isolated from a woman aged 55-69 years with renal cell carcinoma. The chain recombines TRBV6-5 with TRBJ1-2, with D tentatively TRBD1 (6 bases). The CDR3 DNA is TGTGCCAGCAGTTACAGAGGGACACCCTATGGCTACACCTTC. This codes for CASSYRGTPYGYTF.